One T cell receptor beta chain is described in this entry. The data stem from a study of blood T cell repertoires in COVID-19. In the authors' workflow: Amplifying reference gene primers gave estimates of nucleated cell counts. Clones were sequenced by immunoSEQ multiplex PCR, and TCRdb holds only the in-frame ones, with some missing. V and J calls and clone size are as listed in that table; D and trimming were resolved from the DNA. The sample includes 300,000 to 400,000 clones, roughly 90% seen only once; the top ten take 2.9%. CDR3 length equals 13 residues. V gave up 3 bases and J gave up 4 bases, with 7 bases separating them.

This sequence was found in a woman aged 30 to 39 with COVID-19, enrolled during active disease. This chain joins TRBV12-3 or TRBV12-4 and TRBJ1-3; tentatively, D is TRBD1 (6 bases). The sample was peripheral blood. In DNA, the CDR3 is TGTGCCAGCAGTTTGACAGGAGGAAACACCATATATTTT. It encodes CASSLTGGNTIYF.